This TCR beta chain stems from a study of human T cells and chemical hapten exposure. Comments on this clonotype: Its antigen remains unidentified. A much larger clone is a single base away; this may be a read error.

Documented time point: patch test 2, 6 weeks after DPC sensitization. Indicated treatment: therapeutic diphenylcyclopropenone sensitization with weekly scalp DPC. The study enrolled 18 to 70-year-old alopecia patients suitable for DPC. Total RNA was extracted from unfractionated whole blood. CDR3 length: 13 amino acids. Germline V gene data show CDR1 as DFQATT and CDR2 as SNEGSKA (reference sequence). Study conclusions and caveats: TCRs above 1 in 1000 frequency stayed constant with DPC sensitization.

The library tagged each cDNA molecule with unique molecular identifiers. One entry per CDR3 protein results from TCRdb running MiXCR on the RACE reads. The table shows more than 85,000 distinct CDR3 sequences, with 8% to 13% occurring only once. This sequence joins TRBV20-1 and TRBJ2-3; no clear D gene. Source: whole blood, taken in connection with sensitization to the hapten diphenylcyclopropenone (DPC). This sequence was found in a man between 35 and 55 years old with alopecia areata. Some clones in this sample may be carry-over from other donors' samples. CDR3 nucleotides: TGCAGTGCTAGGATAAATAGCACAGATACGAAGTATTTT. This encodes CSARINSTDTKYF.